The entry below describes one T cell receptor beta chain. There are 15 residues in the CDR3. This sample was taken from a study of cytomegalovirus exposure and HLA in healthy donors. The study ran its PCR with 60 Vbeta and 13 Jbeta primers. Libraries were prepared by immunoSEQ multiplex PCR; TCRdb keeps only in-frame clonotypes and omits some of them. The data show about 150,000 clones, over 70% seen once. The chain joins TRBV12-2 to TRBJ2-2; TRBD2, the D gene given by the table, was not confirmed from the DNA. TRBV12-2 constitutes a pseudogene. This TCR came from a middle-aged woman in good health and CMV-seronegative. Sequencing input: PBMCs. The CDR3 loop reads CASRFYLPNTGELFF. The CDR3 nucleotides are TGTGCAAGTCGCTTTTATCTACCTAACACCGGGGAGCTGTTTTTT.